Shown below are 20 T cell receptor beta chains from a single sample sequenced in a study of patients and donors after allogeneic stem cell transplantation. TCRdb fed the RT-PCR reads into MiXCR, producing one record per CDR3 protein. Of 20,000 to 25,000 distinct CDR3 sequences listed, about 30% are singletons. Sequencing was done on a sample of blood, either unsorted or a sorted T cell fraction (not recorded which). These receptor sequences come from a human donor who was either an allogeneic HSCT recipient or a stem cell or donor lymphocyte infusion donor (not recorded which). It is not recorded whose cells these are; they may come from a transplant donor.

This clonotype has more than one count but fewer than ten. The genes are TRBV7-2 and TRBJ2-4; 9 bases line up with TRBD2. Germline lookup yields CDR1 SGHTA and CDR2 FQGNSA. Losses at the gene ends were 6 bases for V and 7 bases for J; bases not matched to a gene: 4. CDR3 length: 13 amino acids. CDR3 amino acids: CASRPGLANIQYF. The CDR3 DNA reads TGTGCCAGCAGACCGGGACTAGCCAACATTCAGTACTTC.

As concerns this clonotype: One base separates it from a far larger clone, so it is likely a read error. This chain connects TRBV13 to TRBJ1-1, with D unclear. The germline V gene encodes CDR1 PRHDT and CDR2 FYEKMQ (reference sequence). V was pared by 0 bases and J by 0 bases, with 2 bases between. CDR3 length: 13 residues. In DNA, the CDR3 is TGTGCCAGCAGCTTAGGACTGAACACTGAAGCTTTCTTT. It encodes CASSLGLNTEAFF.

This clonotype was found many times. CDR3: CSASFHSGANVLTF. Written as DNA, the CDR3 is TGCAGTGCTTCCTTCCACTCTGGGGCCAACGTCCTGACTTTC. The V and J genes are TRBV20-1 and TRBJ2-6; D is uncertain. The V end lost 5 bases, the J end lost 0 bases, and 8 bases lay between the germline ends. The CDR3 covers 14 residues. Germline V CDR1 and CDR2: DFQATT, SNEGSKA (reference sequence).

The rearrangement joins TRBV7-2 to TRBJ2-6; TRBD2 might be the D (5 bases). This CDR3 has 14 amino acids. V gave up 5 bases and J gave up 5 bases, with 10 bases separating them. Per the germline V gene, CDR1 is SGHTA and CDR2 is FQGNSA. CDR3 in amino acids: CASSPASRANVLTF. Here the CDR3 DNA reads TGTGCCAGCAGCCCAGCTAGCCGGGCCAACGTCCTGACTTTC.

This clonotype was seen at least ten times. This chain uses TRBV3-1 with TRBJ1-1; D unclear. Trimming stripped 3 bases from V and 2 bases from J, with 16 bases between. This CDR3 has 16 residues. Germline V gene data show CDR1 as LGHDT and CDR2 as YNNKEL (reference sequence). The CDR3 is CASSHRSRGANTEAFF. In DNA form, the CDR3 reads TGTGCCAGCAGCCACCGCAGTCGGGGAGCTAACACTGAAGCTTTCTTT.

The rearrangement joins TRBV7-2 to TRBJ2-4, with D perhaps matching TRBD2 (6 bases). The V gene lost 3 bases and the J gene lost 5 bases, with 20 bases spanning the gap. The CDR3 extends over 17 amino acids. Looked up from germline, CDR1 is SGHTA and CDR2 is FQGNSA. The CDR3 loop reads CASSLAPLNGGENIQYF. CDR3 in DNA: TGTGCCAGCAGCTTGGCCCCCCTGAACGGAGGGGAAAACATTCAGTACTTC.

This clonotype was observed at least ten times. This chain links TRBV12-3 or TRBV12-4 with TRBJ1-4; D perhaps matches TRBD1 (6 bases). V lost 2 bases and J 3 bases, leaving 13 bases between the germline ends. This CDR3 has 16 amino acids. Here the CDR3 DNA reads TGTGCCAGCAGTTTATGGGGGGGCGCGGCTAATGAAAAACTGTTTTTT. It is translated as CASSLWGGAANEKLFF.

The chain joins TRBV7-3 to TRBJ2-2, with 7 bases identical to TRBD1. The CDR3 length is 14 residues. After removal of 5 bases from V and 5 bases from J, the junction contained 5 bases not matched to a gene. Germline CDR1 SGHTA, CDR2 FQGTGA. CDR3 in amino acids: CASSRGQLTGELFF. The CDR3 DNA reads TGTGCCAGCAGCCGGGGACAGCTAACCGGGGAGCTGTTTTTT.

The table lists this clonotype with a few counts. The J gene is TRBJ1-6, the V gene TRBV7-2; no clear D gene. Germline CDR1 and CDR2: SGHTA and FQGNSA. This CDR3 is 15 amino acids long. V was pared by 3 bases and J by 9 bases, with 15 bases between. The DNA for the CDR3 is TGTGCCAGCAGCTTCGCCGGGATCATGGGTTCACCCCTCCACTTT. Its protein is CASSFAGIMGSPLHF.

The chain joins TRBV20-1 to TRBJ1-2; D is unresolved. Germline V gives CDR1 DFQATT, CDR2 SNEGSKA (reference sequence). CDR3 size: 9 residues. V shed 5 bases and J shed 10 bases, with 8 bases lying between them. The DNA for the CDR3 is TGCAGTGCTGGGCCCTTCTACACCTTC. The encoded protein is CSAGPFYTF.

This clonotype showed up just a few times. The chain recombines TRBV15 with TRBJ1-4; D ambiguous. Looked up from germline, CDR1 is LNHNV and CDR2 is YYDKDF (reference sequence). With 3 bases removed from V and 0 bases from J, the gap between germline ends came to 14 bases. The length of the CDR3 is 17 residues. This chain's CDR3 is CATSRSPVVATNEKLFF. The CDR3, as DNA: TGTGCCACCAGCAGGTCTCCCGTTGTTGCAACTAATGAAAAACTGTTTTTT.

The chain uses TRBV9 and TRBJ2-3; D is unresolved. This CDR3 contains 13 residues. V was shortened by 0 bases and J by 3 bases, with 5 bases between the two germline ends. Germline V gene lookup returns CDR1 SGDLS and CDR2 YYNGEE. CDR3 in amino acids: CASSVVTTDTQYF. DNA for the CDR3: TGTGCCAGCAGCGTAGTAACTACAGATACGCAGTATTTT.

V and J are TRBV6-1 and TRBJ2-3; 7 positions match TRBD2. The CDR3 has 12 amino acids. Germline V lookup: CDR1 MNHNS, CDR2 SASEGT. Trimming cost V 4 bases and J 6 bases; bases outside gene matches: 1. CDR3 DNA sequence: TGTGCCAGCAGTGGGGAGGGGGATACGCAGTATTTT. Its protein is CASSGEGDTQYF.

The chain joins TRBV7-3 to TRBJ1-2, with 7 bases lining up with TRBD1. This CDR3 has 16 residues. With 2 bases clipped from V and 8 bases from J, the junction kept 14 bases outside the gene matches. Germline CDR1 and CDR2: SGHTA and FQGTGA. The CDR3, as DNA: TGTGCCAGCAGCTTATCGACAGGGAGCCCTTCGAGCGGCTACACCTTC. Its translation: CASSLSTGSPSSGYTF.

This chain links TRBV7-9 with TRBJ1-2, with D uncertain. V lost 3 bases, J lost 2 bases, and 10 bases lay in between. The CDR3 has 14 amino acids. CDR1 is SEHNR, CDR2 FQNEAQ, per germline (reference sequence). CDR3 protein: CASSLGWLNYGYTF. In DNA form, the CDR3 reads TGTGCCAGCAGCTTGGGGTGGCTGAACTATGGCTACACCTTC.

The chain joins TRBV7-3 to TRBJ2-2, with 8 bases that match TRBD1. This CDR3 region has 14 residues. The V and J ends lost 5 bases and 6 bases, in that order; junction bases with no gene match: 5. Germline V gene lookup returns CDR1 SGHTA and CDR2 FQGTGA. As DNA, the CDR3 is TGTGCCAGCAGCCTTCAGGGGGCGGCCGGGGAGCTGTTTTTT. This translates into CASSLQGAAGELFF.

The V gene is TRBV5-4, the J gene TRBJ2-5; no definite D call. In germline, CDR1 is SGHNT, CDR2 YYREEE (reference sequence). The CDR3 contains 14 residues. V was cut by 1 base and J by 1 base, with 8 bases left in between. The chain's CDR3 is CASSLKISQETQYF. Written as DNA, the CDR3 is TGTGCCAGCAGCTTGAAGATATCCCAAGAGACCCAGTACTTC. The full variable domain, rest sourced from reference TRBV5-4 and TRBJ2-5, is ETGVTQSPTHLIKTRGQQVTLRCSSQSGHNTVSWYQQALGQGPQFIFQYYREEENGRGNFPPRFSGLQFPNYSSELNVNALELDDSALYLCASSLKISQETQYFGPGTRLLVL.

By share, this clonotype counts as medium-sized. The chain links TRBV12-3 or TRBV12-4 to TRBJ1-5; a possible D gene is TRBD1 (5 bases). Trimming pared 7 bases from V and 0 bases from J, leaving 13 bases between. The CDR3 is 15 amino acids. The CDR3 coding sequence is TGTGCCAGCAAACGGGGCAACCTTAGCAATCAGCCCCAGCATTTT. Protein sequence: CASKRGNLSNQPQHF.

This clonotype was found many times. V and J are TRBV7-8 and TRBJ1-5; 12 nucleotides match TRBD1. This CDR3 contains 14 residues. V shed 5 bases and J 11 bases; nucleotides not matched to a gene: 7. Looked up from germline, CDR1 is SGHVS and CDR2 is FQNEAQ. The CDR3 bases are TGTGCCAGCAGCCCAGGGACAGGGGGCTCAGCCCAGCATTTT. As protein: CASSPGTGGSAQHF.

Ten or more counts support this clonotype. The chain recombines TRBV12-3 or TRBV12-4 with TRBJ1-5, with D uncertain. The CDR3 runs 14 residues. V was cut by 3 bases and J by 9 bases, with 15 bases left in between. CDR3 region: CASSLGGSFRPQHF. CDR3 DNA sequence: TGTGCCAGCAGTTTGGGAGGGTCATTCAGGCCCCAGCATTTT.